These 8 T cell receptor beta chains were sequenced from one sample in a study of T-cell memory formation after mild COVID-19. Each CDR3 protein is one row after TCRdb ran MiXCR on the 5' RACE reads. The sample has around 300,000 distinct CDR3 sequences, around an eighth seen once. Sequencing was done on a sample of PBMCs or a T cell subset sorted from them (not recorded which). The receptors derive from a man younger than 35 who had mild COVID-19 (a few samples of this study predate the infection). Cell type and time point are not known.

CDR3 in amino acids: CASSPPGLAGGPETQYF. CDR3 coding DNA: TGTGCCAGCTCACCTCCCGGATTAGCGGGGGGGCCAGAGACCCAGTACTTC. The rearrangement joins TRBV18 to TRBJ2-5, with 11 bases matching TRBD2. The V gene end was trimmed by 3 bases and the J gene end by 4 bases; junction bases not matched to a gene: 10. Germline assignment: CDR1 KGHSH and CDR2 LQKENI. CDR3 length: 17 amino acids.

V usage is TRBV5-5 and J usage is TRBJ2-1, with 9 nucleotides matching TRBD2. CDR3 length: 18 amino acids. V was clipped by 3 bases and J by 7 bases; unmatched bases: 17. Per the germline V gene, CDR1 is SGHKS and CDR2 is YYEKEE (reference sequence). CDR3 loop: CASSWGFGLASDSNEQFF. DNA of the CDR3: TGTGCCAGCAGCTGGGGTTTCGGACTAGCGTCAGATTCTAATGAGCAGTTCTTC.

The table lists this clonotype with many counts. This chain links TRBV29-1 with TRBJ1-2; D ambiguous. CDR1 and CDR2 from the germline V gene are SQVTM and ANQGSEA. V gave up 4 bases and J gave up 8 bases, with 8 bases separating them. The CDR3 loop spans 10 amino acids. CDR3 nucleotide sequence: TGCAGCGTTGCCCAGGCGGGCTACACCTTC. It translates to CSVAQAGYTF.

The chain has TRBV6-2 or TRBV6-3 and TRBJ2-1; no firm D call. With 5 bases removed from V and 1 base from J, the gap between germline ends came to 6 bases. Looked up from germline, CDR1 is MNHEY and CDR2 is SVGEGT. The CDR3 totals 13 residues. In DNA, the CDR3 is TGTGCCAGCAGTAAGACATCCTACAATGAGCAGTTCTTC. Residues: CASSKTSYNEQFF.

This clonotype was counted only a few times. The gene calls are TRBV6-2 or TRBV6-3 and TRBJ2-7; 8 bases are shared with TRBD1. Germline values: CDR1 MNHEY, CDR2 SVGEGT. The CDR3 has 13 residues. V lost 7 bases, J lost 6 bases, and 8 bases stayed unmatched. The CDR3 bases are TGTGCCAGCACTCCGGCAGGGGGCTCCGAGCAGTACTTC. This codes for CASTPAGGSEQYF.

The table lists this clonotype with a few counts. This chain uses TRBV4-2 with TRBJ1-5; D possibly corresponds to TRBD1 (5 bases). Trimming left V 4 bases short and J 6 bases short, with 19 bases between. The V gene's germline CDR1 is LGHNA and CDR2 YNFKEQ. The CDR3 consists of 16 residues. The DNA of the CDR3 is TGTGCCAGCAGCCCGAACGGCGAAGGGGATGGTCAGCCCCAGCATTTT. Its protein product is CASSPNGEGDGQPQHF.

This clonotype was picked up a small number of times. This chain connects TRBV6-4 to TRBJ2-1, with no clear D. The CDR3 has 15 residues. V was pared by 4 bases and J by 1 base, with 11 bases between. CDR1 MRHNA and CDR2 SNTAGT come from the germline V gene. CDR3 DNA sequence: TGTGCCAGCAGTGTTGAGGAAGGGTCCTACAATGAGCAGTTCTTC. It yields the protein CASSVEEGSYNEQFF.

A few counts support this clonotype. The chain employs TRBV5-1 and TRBJ1-2; no clear D gene. The CDR3 has 13 amino acids. The germline gives CDR1 SGHRS, CDR2 YFSETQ. Trimming stripped 4 bases from V and 6 bases from J, with 13 bases between. CDR3 residues: CASSTPMGDGYTF. CDR3 sequence (DNA): TGCGCCAGCAGCACCCCTATGGGCGATGGCTACACCTTC.